Each of the 12 T cell receptor beta chains below was sequenced from the same sample in a study of blood T cell repertoires in COVID-19. The assay was immunoSEQ multiplex PCR, and TCRdb's table has in-frame clones only and misses some. Of some 260,000 clones listed, just over 85% are singletons. Sample: PBMCs or T cells enriched from blood (not recorded which). The receptors stem from a man in his forties who had recovered from COVID-19.

The V call is TRBV10-3, the J call TRBJ2-3; 10 positions match TRBD2. The CDR3 contains 15 residues. The junction had 3 bases not matched to a gene; V was cut back by 3 bases and J by 3 bases. Germline V gene data show CDR1 as ENHRY and CDR2 as SYGVKD. Written as DNA, the CDR3 is TGTGCCATCAGTGAAGTTAGCGGGGGGACAGATACGCAGTATTTT. As protein: CAISEVSGGTDTQYF.

This clone was counted between two and nine times. The chain links TRBV5-1 to TRBJ2-4, with 11 bases lining up with TRBD1. V lost 4 bases and J lost 9; bases outside the gene matches: 6. The CDR3 sequence is 14 residues long. Germline assignment: CDR1 SGHRS and CDR2 YFSETQ. The CDR3 DNA sequence: TGCGCCAGCAGCCGAAGCGGGACAGGGGGCATTCAGTACTTC. It translates to CASSRSGTGGIQYF.

This chain uses TRBV6-5 with TRBJ2-2, with D unresolved. This CDR3 region has 14 residues. Trimming shortened V by 0 bases and J by 3 bases, and 5 bases separated the two germline ends. Germline V CDR1 and CDR2: MNHEY, SVGAGI. Here the CDR3 reads CASSYSRYTGELFF. CDR3 in DNA: TGTGCCAGCAGTTACTCGAGATACACCGGGGAGCTGTTTTTT.

V is TRBV6-5 and J is TRBJ1-1, with 8 nucleotides matching TRBD1. The germline V gene encodes CDR1 MNHEY and CDR2 SVGAGI. This CDR3 is 16 amino acids long. V shed 0 bases, J shed 3 bases, and the junction held 6 bases outside the gene matches. The CDR3 DNA reads as TGTGCCAGCAGTTACTCGAGTGCAGGGGGCTACACTGAAGCTTTCTTT. Amino acids: CASSYSSAGGYTEAFF.

The V and J genes are TRBV9 and TRBJ1-1; D is perhaps TRBD1 (5 bases). This CDR3 has 14 amino acids. V dropped 3 bases and J dropped 3 bases, with 12 bases sitting between them. The germline V gene has CDR1 SGDLS and CDR2 YYNGEE. CDR3: CASSAQPGYTEAFF. The CDR3 DNA reads as TGTGCCAGCAGCGCACAACCAGGGTACACTGAAGCTTTCTTT.

J is TRBJ1-2 and V is TRBV4-2; a weak D match, TRBD1 (5 bases). The CDR3 has 15 residues. Germline CDR1 and CDR2: LGHNA and YNFKEQ. V lost 0 bases and J 4 bases, leaving 12 bases between the germline ends. The CDR3, as DNA: TGTGCCAGCAGCCAAGATCTGGGGCAGTCCTATGGCTACACCTTC. The encoded protein is CASSQDLGQSYGYTF.

Remarks on this clone: A much larger clone differs by one base, so this may be a read error. V usage is TRBV4-1 and J usage is TRBJ2-5, with TRBD2 matching over 11 bases. CDR1 and CDR2 (germline): MGHRA, YSYEKL. J lost 9 bases, V lost 1 base, and 16 bases had no gene match. The CDR3 is 18 residues long. CDR3 DNA sequence: TGCGCCAGCAGCCAAGTTCGAGGACTAGCGGGCCGGGGGGAGGCCCAGTACTTC. This encodes CASSQVRGLAGRGEAQYF.

The chain is built from TRBV3-1 (or the pseudogene TRBV3-2) and TRBJ2-7, with TRBD1 matching 9 bases. The CDR3 consists of 18 residues. From germline, CDR1 is LGHDT and CDR2 YNNKEL (reference sequence). V was pared by 4 bases and J by 4 bases, with 17 bases of the junction left unmatched. The CDR3 nucleotides read TGTGCCAGCAGCCGACCGGGACAGGGCCACCCTATGGGGTACGAGCAGTACTTC. The encoded protein is CASSRPGQGHPMGYEQYF.

This rearrangement joins TRBV2 to TRBJ2-4, with 9 bases matching TRBD2. Germline assignment: CDR1 SNHLY and CDR2 FYNNEI. The CDR3 covers 16 residues. Unmatched junction bases numbered 5, after V lost 3 bases and J lost 2 bases. CDR3 sequence reads: CASSDVAGGTKNIQYF. The CDR3 DNA reads as TGTGCCAGCAGTGATGTTGCGGGAGGGACCAAAAACATTCAGTACTTC.

V and J are TRBV5-1 and TRBJ1-1, with TRBD1 as a possible D gene (5 bases). V lost 0 bases to trimming and J lost 7 bases, with 13 bases between them. This CDR3 region has 14 residues. From germline, CDR1 is SGHRS and CDR2 YFSETQ. CDR3 protein: CASSLERGGSEAFF. The CDR3 DNA is TGCGCCAGCAGCTTGGAGCGGGGGGGAAGTGAAGCTTTCTTT.

This clone appeared once. V gene TRBV5-1 combines with J gene TRBJ2-3, with 10 bases matching TRBD2. V was pared by 5 bases and J by 3 bases, with 3 bases of the junction left unmatched. Germline V gene lookup returns CDR1 SGHRS and CDR2 YFSETQ. The CDR3 is made up of 14 amino acids. CDR3 sequence: CASRAGGQTDTQYF. In DNA form, the CDR3 reads TGCGCCAGCAGAGCGGGGGGGCAGACAGATACGCAGTATTTT. The full variable domain, rest sourced from reference TRBV5-1 and TRBJ2-3, is KAGVTQTPRYLIKTRGQQVTLSCSPISGHRSVSWYQQTPGQGLQFLFEYFSETQRNKGNFPGRFSGRQFSNSRSEMNVSTLELGDSALYLCASRAGGQTDTQYFGPGTRLTVL.

The chain links TRBV19 to TRBJ2-4, with 12 bases that match TRBD2. Germline CDR1 is LNHDA and CDR2 is SQIVND (reference sequence). This CDR3 is built from 16 residues. V dropped 5 bases and J dropped 7; count of bases not matched to a gene: 9. The CDR3 sequence: CASSLASGRAPNIQYF. CDR3 in DNA: TGTGCCAGTAGTTTGGCTAGCGGGAGGGCACCGAACATTCAGTACTTC.